These 12 T cell receptor beta chains originate from one sample sequenced in a study of T-cell memory formation after mild COVID-19. TCRdb processed the 5' RACE reads anew with MiXCR; each CDR3 protein has one entry. The sample has 400,000 to 500,000 distinct CDR3 sequences; about a sixth are singletons. Sequencing was done on a sample of PBMCs or a T cell subset sorted from them (not recorded which). These receptors originate from a man aged 18 to 35 who had mild COVID-19 (a few samples of this study predate the infection). Cell type and time point are not known.

The chain links TRBV29-1 to TRBJ2-1, with a tentative D call TRBD1 (6 bases). The CDR3 contains 13 residues. Trimming removed 6 bases from V and 10 bases from J, with 19 bases in between. The V gene's germline CDR1 is SQVTM and CDR2 ANQGSEA. CDR3 sequence (DNA): TGCAGCGTAGGACAGTGGGCGGGCAGCGAGCAGTTCTTC. Its protein is CSVGQWAGSEQFF.

Only a few counts were recorded for this clonotype. The chain joins TRBV18 to TRBJ1-6; D remains unclear. V shed 2 bases and J shed 0 bases, with 5 bases lying between them. Germline V gene data show CDR1 as KGHSH and CDR2 as LQKENI. The CDR3 spans 15 residues. The CDR3 DNA follows: TGTGCCAGCTCACCAGGTGGCTCCTATAATTCACCCCTCCACTTT. The encoded protein is CASSPGGSYNSPLHF.

The V and J genes are TRBV6-2 or TRBV6-3 and TRBJ2-3, with D perhaps assigned TRBD1 or TRBD2 (5 bases each). From germline, CDR1 is MNHEY and CDR2 SVGEGT. The V gene lost 3 bases and the J gene lost 12 bases, with 19 bases spanning the gap. CDR3 length: 14 amino acids. CDR3 amino acids: CASSYSLGDRHQYF. CDR3 nucleotide sequence: TGTGCCAGCAGTTATAGTTTAGGGGACCGACACCAGTATTTT.

The genes are TRBV7-3 and TRBJ2-3; the D call may be TRBD1 or TRBD2 (5 bases each). Trimming took 0 bases from V and 4 from J, leaving 11 bases between them. The CDR3 totals 15 residues. Per germline, CDR1 SGHTA and CDR2 FQGTGA. The CDR3 sequence is CASSLTQGGSDTQYF. The CDR3 DNA is TGTGCCAGCAGCTTAACGCAGGGCGGGTCAGATACGCAGTATTTT.

The rearrangement links TRBV7-2 to TRBJ1-1; no clear D. Germline CDR1 is SGHTA and CDR2 is FQGNSA. V lost 4 bases and J lost 0, with 6 bases in between. The CDR3 loop spans 13 amino acids. The CDR3 reads CASSYEVNTEAFF. In DNA, the CDR3 is TGTGCCAGCAGCTATGAAGTGAACACTGAAGCTTTCTTT.

This clonotype was detected only a few times. The chain recombines TRBV5-1 with TRBJ2-1; 11 nucleotides match TRBD2. The V gene end was trimmed by 4 bases and the J gene end by 3 bases; junction bases not matched to a gene: 9. CDR1 is SGHRS, CDR2 YFSETQ, per germline. The CDR3 runs 17 residues. The CDR3 reads CASSPSSGGTNYNEQFF. The CDR3, as DNA: TGCGCCAGCAGCCCATCTAGCGGGGGGACCAACTACAATGAGCAGTTCTTC.

The CDR3 loop reads CASSLNSISLNTGELFF. In DNA, the CDR3 is TGCGCCAGCAGCTTGAATTCCATATCCTTGAACACCGGGGAGCTGTTTTTT. This rearrangement joins TRBV5-1 to TRBJ2-2; no firm D call. Trimming took 1 base from V and 1 from J, leaving 14 bases between them. CDR1 is SGHRS, CDR2 YFSETQ, per germline. The length of the CDR3 is 17 residues.

The genes are TRBV14 and TRBJ2-3; maybe TRBD1 (5 bases). The CDR3 spans 14 residues. Germline V gene lookup returns CDR1 SGHDN and CDR2 FVKESK. Trimming took 2 bases from V and 6 from J, leaving 12 bases between them. The CDR3 nucleotides read TGTGCCAGCAGCCAATCGGGTCCAGGGGATACGCAGTATTTT. It specifies CASSQSGPGDTQYF.

This clonotype occurred a few times. V is TRBV27 and J is TRBJ2-1; 8 bases are a match to TRBD2. CDR1 is MNHEY, CDR2 SMNVEV, per germline (reference sequence). V trimming: 3 bases; J trimming: 3 bases; junction bases outside the gene matches: 7. The CDR3 extends over 16 amino acids. The CDR3 region has the DNA TGTGCCAGCAGTTTCATGGGGCGGGGGGACTACAATGAGCAGTTCTTC. Protein product: CASSFMGRGDYNEQFF.

The rearrangement joins TRBV10-3 to TRBJ2-3, with 8 positions matching TRBD1. The CDR3 sequence is 17 residues long. Unmatched junction bases numbered 10, after V lost 4 bases and J lost 1 base. CDR1 ENHRY and CDR2 SYGVKD come from the germline V gene. The CDR3 loop is CAISAGTGKIRTDTQYF. The CDR3 DNA reads as TGTGCCATCAGTGCCGGGACAGGAAAAATTCGCACAGATACGCAGTATTTT.

This clonotype was seen a few times. V usage is TRBV6-5 and J usage is TRBJ1-6; a weak D match, TRBD1 (6 bases). Germline lookup yields CDR1 MNHEY and CDR2 SVGAGI. The CDR3 length is 13 residues. V lost 4 bases and J 10 bases, leaving 11 bases between the germline ends. CDR3 in DNA: TGTGCCAGCAGTTTCGACAGGTTATCACCCCTCCACTTT. Amino acid sequence: CASSFDRLSPLHF.

The chain joins TRBV4-1 to TRBJ1-6; D gene ambiguous. Trimming took 4 bases from V and 11 from J, leaving 18 bases between them. The CDR3 has 15 residues. Germline loops: CDR1 MGHRA, CDR2 YSYEKL. The CDR3 nucleotides are TGCGCCAGCAGCCTTAACACGATCCCTCGTCCACCCCTCCACTTT. This codes for CASSLNTIPRPPLHF.